A single sample is the source of the 19 T cell receptor beta chains below, sequenced in a study of CD8 T cells in Susac syndrome. Reverse transcription of about 0.45 to 1 ug RNA was performed with random hexamers. TCRdb fed the immunoSEQ multiplex PCR reads into MiXCR, producing one record per CDR3 protein. The profile shows approximately 180,000 distinct CDR3 sequences, roughly nine tenths of them singletons. The sequencing sample was made of CD4+ T cells from PBMCs. The receptor set was obtained from a human donor with Susac syndrome.

This clonotype was detected only a few times. This chain links TRBV6-2 or TRBV6-3 with TRBJ2-5, with 7 bases identical to TRBD2. Unmatched junction bases numbered 3, after V lost 6 bases and J lost 2 bases. The CDR3 sequence is 13 residues long. Germline-derived CDR1 and CDR2 are MNHEY and SVGEGT. CDR3 nucleotides: TGTGCCAGCAGAGGGACTACACAAGAGACCCAGTACTTC. Translation gives CASRGTTQETQYF.

V usage is TRBV18 and J usage is TRBJ2-7; 11 positions match TRBD2. Trimming at V came to 2 bases and at J to 3 bases, leaving 18 bases not matched to a gene. The CDR3 length is 20 residues. CDR1 and CDR2 from the germline V gene are KGHSH and LQKENI. The CDR3 region has the DNA TGTGCCAGCTCACCAATGAGTGTCACTAGCGGGGGAAACCTTCTCTACGAGCAGTACTTC. Protein product: CASSPMSVTSGGNLLYEQYF.

This chain links TRBV21-1 with TRBJ2-3; the D call TRBD1 from the table was never checked on the DNA. TRBV21-1 is an annotated pseudogene. This CDR3 spans 13 amino acids. The CDR3 region is CAIAGLSTDTQYF. The CDR3 bases are TGTGCCATCGCGGGGCTTAGCACAGATACGCAGTATTTT.

The chain recombines TRBV2 with TRBJ1-1, with a possible D match to TRBD1 (6 bases). V was cut by 7 bases and J by 1 base, with 7 bases left in between. CDR3 length equals 12 residues. CDR1 is SNHLY and CDR2 is FYNNEI in the germline V gene. CDR3 DNA sequence: TGTGCCAGCAAGGGACAGAACACTGAAGCTTTCTTT. Encoded protein: CASKGQNTEAFF.

This sequence joins TRBV7-8 and TRBJ2-7; D uncertain. Per the germline V gene, CDR1 is SGHVS and CDR2 is FQNEAQ. This CDR3 comprises 15 residues. The V and J ends lost 5 bases and 0 bases respectively, with 14 bases between them. The chain's CDR3 is CASSPRAGVSYEQYF. Here the CDR3 DNA reads TGTGCCAGCAGCCCAAGGGCAGGAGTCTCCTACGAGCAGTACTTC. The full variable domain, with the rest looked up from reference TRBV7-8 and TRBJ2-7, is GAGVSQSPRYKVAKRGQDVALRCDPISGHVSLFWYQQALGQGPEFLTYFQNEAQLDKSGLPSDRFFAERPEGSVSTLKIQRTQQEDSAVYLCASSPRAGVSYEQYFGPGTRLTVT.

The chain uses TRBV10-3 and TRBJ2-1, with 9 bases aligning to TRBD1. V lost 6 bases and J lost 9; bases outside the gene matches: 12. The CDR3 loop spans 15 amino acids. Per germline, CDR1 ENHRY and CDR2 SYGVKD. This chain's CDR3 is CAIRLEGTGSSEQFF. CDR3 DNA sequence: TGTGCCATCAGGTTGGAGGGGACAGGGAGTAGTGAGCAGTTCTTC.

CDR3 DNA sequence: TGTGCCAGCAGATCGGGACTAGCTGACGGTGGTGAGCAGTACTTC. This translates into CASRSGLADGGEQYF. The V call is TRBV5-6, the J call TRBJ2-7, with 9 nucleotides matching TRBD2. The V and J ends lost 5 bases and 7 bases, in that order; junction bases with no gene match: 13. Germline CDR1 and CDR2: SGHDT and YYEEEE. The CDR3 spans 15 residues.

This sequence joins TRBV29-1 and TRBJ2-1; D remains ambiguous. Germline CDR1 and CDR2: SQVTM and ANQGSEA. CDR3 length equals 12 residues. Trimming took 3 bases from V and 5 from J, leaving 8 bases between them. The CDR3 sequence: CSVEASDNEQFF. CDR3 nucleotides: TGCAGCGTTGAGGCTAGTGACAATGAGCAGTTCTTC.

J is TRBJ2-7 and V is TRBV18; 10 bases are shared with TRBD1. Germline V gene lookup returns CDR1 KGHSH and CDR2 LQKENI. This CDR3 is 15 amino acids long. Unmatched junction bases numbered 3, after V lost 3 bases and J lost 1 base. The DNA for the CDR3 is TGTGCCAGCTCACCGGGGGACAGGGGTTCCTACGAGCAGTACTTC. Translated: CASSPGDRGSYEQYF.

The genes are TRBV15 and TRBJ2-7; no reliable D call. This CDR3 has 14 amino acids. The germline CDR1 and CDR2 sequences are LNHNV and YYDKDF (reference sequence). Trimming cost V 0 bases and J 4 bases, with 10 bases left between them. The DNA for the CDR3 is TGTGCCACCAGCAGAGATACAACAACTTACGAGCAGTACTTC. Protein product: CATSRDTTTYEQYF.

The CDR3 here is CASSHGPAAGYTF. CDR3 nucleotides: TGTGCCAGCAGTCACGGGCCCGCGGCTGGCTACACCTTC. This rearrangement joins TRBV12-3 or TRBV12-4 to TRBJ1-2, with D hard to call. The V end lost 5 bases, the J end lost 7 bases, and 14 bases lay between the germline ends. The CDR3 sequence is 13 residues long.

This chain joins TRBV30 and TRBJ1-2, with unresolved D. Germline loops: CDR1 GTSNPN, CDR2 SVGIG (reference sequence). The V and J ends lost 0 bases and 8 bases respectively, with 7 bases between them. CDR3 length: 11 residues. In nucleotides, the CDR3 is TGTGCCTGGAGTGTTGGGGAAGGCTACACCTTC. This sequence encodes CAWSVGEGYTF. Variable domain in full (rest from reference TRBV30 and TRBJ1-2): SQTIHQWPATLVQPVGSPLSLECTVEGTSNPNLYWYRQAAGRGLQLLFYSVGIGQISSEVPQNLSASRPQDRQFILSSKKLLLSDSGFYLCAWSVGEGYTFGSGTRLTVV.

The J gene is TRBJ1-1, the V gene TRBV5-4, with D perhaps matching TRBD1 (6 bases). CDR1 and CDR2 from the germline V gene are SGHNT and YYREEE (reference sequence). V dropped 0 bases and J dropped 1 base, with 16 bases sitting between them. The CDR3 is made up of 17 amino acids. Here the CDR3 reads CASSLDSGEWENTEAFF. In nucleotides, the CDR3 is TGTGCCAGCAGCTTGGATTCAGGGGAGTGGGAGAACACTGAAGCTTTCTTT.

There are a few counts of this clonotype. This sequence joins TRBV18 and TRBJ2-2, with TRBD1 matching 8 bases. CDR3 length equals 14 residues. V dropped 3 bases and J dropped 7; count of bases not matched to a gene: 4. Germline values: CDR1 KGHSH, CDR2 LQKENI. Here the CDR3 reads CASSPQGASGELFF. CDR3 DNA sequence: TGTGCCAGCTCACCTCAGGGGGCCAGCGGGGAGCTGTTTTTT.

This chain joins TRBV6-7 and TRBJ2-7; 7 bases are a match to TRBD2. TRBV6-7 is designated an ORF whose function remains uncertain. The CDR3 spans 17 residues. The trim removed 0 bases at V and 0 bases at J, leaving 8 bases unmatched. The CDR3 nucleotides read TGTGCCAGCAGTTACTCGATTCCCAGGACTAGCTCCTACGAGCAGTACTTC. It specifies CASSYSIPRTSSYEQYF.

The chain has TRBV5-4 and TRBJ2-7, with 12 bases aligning to TRBD2. Germline values: CDR1 SGHNT, CDR2 YYREEE (reference sequence). V gave up 4 bases and J gave up 1 base; unmatched junction bases: 9. The CDR3 has 17 amino acids. The CDR3 bases are TGTGCCAGCAGCCTGACTAGCGGGAGTGTAAGATCCTACGAGCAGTACTTC. Translated, it gives CASSLTSGSVRSYEQYF.

The chain carries TRBV6-5 and TRBJ1-1; D ambiguous. The germline gives CDR1 MNHEY, CDR2 SVGAGI. The germline V and J ends were trimmed by 0 bases and 5 bases, with 13 bases remaining between them. CDR3 length equals 15 residues. The CDR3 bases are TGTGCCAGCAGTTACTCGAACTCGGGAGGGACTGAAGCTTTCTTT. Its translation: CASSYSNSGGTEAFF.

The chain joins TRBV27 to TRBJ2-5; D gene unclear. The CDR3 has 11 amino acids. Deletions cut 11 bases from V and 0 bases from J, with 7 bases between. In germline, CDR1 is MNHEY, CDR2 SMNVEV (reference sequence). CDR3 DNA sequence: TGTGCCCCCCGGAACCAAGAGACCCAGTACTTC. It specifies CAPRNQETQYF.

Notes on this clonotype: Relative to the germline gene, one junction end is altered; a read error may explain this. This chain joins TRBV2 and TRBJ1-2; tentative D call: TRBD1 (6 bases). CDR1 and CDR2 (germline): SNHLY, FYNNEI. This CDR3 is 13 amino acids long. The CDR3 loop is CASSEERGASLGF. CDR3 nucleotide sequence: TGTGCCAGCAGTGAAGAACGGGGGGCATCCCTCGGATTC. Looking up the rest from reference TRBV2 and TRBJ1-2 gives the full variable domain: EPEVTQTPSHQVTQMGQEVILRCVPISNHLYFYWYRQILGQKVEFLVSFYNNEISEKSEIFDDQFSVERPDGSNFTLKIRSTKLEDSAMYFCASSEERGASLGFGSGTRLTVV.